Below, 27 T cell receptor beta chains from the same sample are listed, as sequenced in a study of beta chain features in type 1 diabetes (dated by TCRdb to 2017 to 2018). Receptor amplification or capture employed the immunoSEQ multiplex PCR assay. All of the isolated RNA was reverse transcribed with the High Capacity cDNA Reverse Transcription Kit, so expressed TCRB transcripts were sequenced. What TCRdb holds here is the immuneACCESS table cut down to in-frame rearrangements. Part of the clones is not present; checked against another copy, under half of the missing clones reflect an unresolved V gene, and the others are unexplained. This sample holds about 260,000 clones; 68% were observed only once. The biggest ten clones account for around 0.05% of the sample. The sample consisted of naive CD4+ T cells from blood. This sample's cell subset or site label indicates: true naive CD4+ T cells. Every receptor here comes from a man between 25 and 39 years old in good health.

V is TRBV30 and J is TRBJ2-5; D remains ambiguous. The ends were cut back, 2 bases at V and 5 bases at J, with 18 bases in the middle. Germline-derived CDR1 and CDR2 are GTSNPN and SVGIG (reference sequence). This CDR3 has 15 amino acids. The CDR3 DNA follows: TGTGCCTGGAGTAGGGTACTTGATTTTGGGGAGACCCAGTACTTC. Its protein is CAWSRVLDFGETQYF. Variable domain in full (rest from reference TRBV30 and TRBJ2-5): SQTIHQWPATLVQPVGSPLSLECTVEGTSNPNLYWYRQAAGRGLQLLFYSVGIGQISSEVPQNLSASRPQDRQFILSSKKLLLSDSGFYLCAWSRVLDFGETQYFGPGTRLLVL.

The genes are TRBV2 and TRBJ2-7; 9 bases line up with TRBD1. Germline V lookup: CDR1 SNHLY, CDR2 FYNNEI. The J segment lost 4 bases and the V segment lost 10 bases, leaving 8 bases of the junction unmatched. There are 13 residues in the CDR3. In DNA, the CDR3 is TGTGCCACAACCGGGACAGGGAGGTACGAGCAGTACTTC. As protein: CATTGTGRYEQYF.

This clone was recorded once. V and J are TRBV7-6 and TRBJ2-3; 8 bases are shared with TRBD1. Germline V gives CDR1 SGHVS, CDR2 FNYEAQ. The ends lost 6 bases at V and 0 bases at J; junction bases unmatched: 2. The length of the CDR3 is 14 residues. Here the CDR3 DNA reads TGTGCCAGCAGGACAGGGGCTAGCACAGATACGCAGTATTTT. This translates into CASRTGASTDTQYF.

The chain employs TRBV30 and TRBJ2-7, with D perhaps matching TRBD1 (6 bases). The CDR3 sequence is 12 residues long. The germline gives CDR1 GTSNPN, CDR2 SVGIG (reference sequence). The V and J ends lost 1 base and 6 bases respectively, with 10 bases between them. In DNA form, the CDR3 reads TGTGCCTGGAGTGGGTGGGGGCCCGAGCAGTACTTC. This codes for CAWSGWGPEQYF.

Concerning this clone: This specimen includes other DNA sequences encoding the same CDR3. DNA of the CDR3: TGTGCCAGCAGCCCGCGGGAGACCCAGTACTTC. Protein: CASSPRETQYF. The gene calls are TRBV7-2 and TRBJ2-5; the D is unclear. This CDR3 comprises 11 residues. V was shortened by 5 bases and J by 5 bases, with 6 bases between the two germline ends. Germline assignment: CDR1 SGHTA and CDR2 FQGNSA. Full variable domain (missing parts from reference TRBV7-2 and TRBJ2-5): GAGVSQSPSNKVTEKGKDVELRCDPISGHTALYWYRQSLGQGLEFLIYFQGNSAPDKSGLPSDRFSAERTGGSVSTLTIQRTQQEDSAVYLCASSPRETQYFGPGTRLLVL.

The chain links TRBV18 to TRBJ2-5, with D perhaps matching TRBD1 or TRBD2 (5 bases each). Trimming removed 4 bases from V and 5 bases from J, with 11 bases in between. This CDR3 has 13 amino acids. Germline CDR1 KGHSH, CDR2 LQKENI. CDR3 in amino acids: CASSRGTQETQYF. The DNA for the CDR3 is TGTGCCAGCTCACGAGGGACGCAGGAGACCCAGTACTTC.

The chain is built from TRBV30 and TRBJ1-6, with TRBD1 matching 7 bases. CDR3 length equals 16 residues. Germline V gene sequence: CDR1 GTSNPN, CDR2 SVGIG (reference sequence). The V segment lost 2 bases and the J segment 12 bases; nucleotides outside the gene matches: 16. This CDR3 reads CAWSSTGTGVREPLHF. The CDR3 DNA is TGTGCCTGGAGTTCGACAGGGACGGGGGTTCGGGAACCCCTCCACTTT.

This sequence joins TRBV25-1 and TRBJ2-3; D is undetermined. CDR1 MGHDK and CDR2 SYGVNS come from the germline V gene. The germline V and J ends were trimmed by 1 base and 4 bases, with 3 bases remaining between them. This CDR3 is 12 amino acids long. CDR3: CASSEWADTQYF. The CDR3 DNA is TGTGCCAGCAGTGAATGGGCAGATACGCAGTATTTT.

CDR3 DNA sequence: TGTGCCAGCAGCCCTTGGACAGGGGGCACTTACGAGCAGTACTTC. As protein: CASSPWTGGTYEQYF. This rearrangement joins TRBV7-2 to TRBJ2-7; 11 positions match TRBD1. Germline CDR1 is SGHTA and CDR2 is FQGNSA. Trimming cost V 5 bases and J 4 bases; bases outside gene matches: 7. There are 15 residues in the CDR3.

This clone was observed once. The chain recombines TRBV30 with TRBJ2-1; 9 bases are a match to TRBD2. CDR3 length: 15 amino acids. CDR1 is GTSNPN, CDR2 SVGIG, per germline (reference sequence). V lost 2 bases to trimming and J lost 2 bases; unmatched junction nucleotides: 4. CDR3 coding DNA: TGTGCCTGGAGTCCGGCGGGAGGGCCCTACAATGAGCAGTTCTTC. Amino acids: CAWSPAGGPYNEQFF.

CDR3 in amino acids: CASGKVRGIQYF. CDR3 in DNA: TGTGCCAGCGGCAAGGTTAGGGGCATTCAGTACTTC. This chain connects TRBV2 to TRBJ2-4, with D maybe TRBD1 (5 bases). Trimming shortened V by 8 bases and J by 9 bases, and 14 bases separated the two germline ends. The germline V gene has CDR1 SNHLY and CDR2 FYNNEI. The CDR3 runs 12 residues.

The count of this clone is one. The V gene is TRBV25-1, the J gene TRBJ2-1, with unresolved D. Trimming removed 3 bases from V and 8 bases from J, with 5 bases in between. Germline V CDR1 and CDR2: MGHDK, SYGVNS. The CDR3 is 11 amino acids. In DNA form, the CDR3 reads TGTGCCAGCAGTGAGAAATATGAGCAGTTCTTC. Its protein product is CASSEKYEQFF.

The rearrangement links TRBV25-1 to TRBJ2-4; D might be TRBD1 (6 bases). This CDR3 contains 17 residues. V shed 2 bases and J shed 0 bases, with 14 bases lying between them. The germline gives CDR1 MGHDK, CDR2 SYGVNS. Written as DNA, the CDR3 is TGTGCCAGCAGTGAAGGTGGGGGCCCTGGAGCCAAAAACATTCAGTACTTC. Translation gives CASSEGGGPGAKNIQYF. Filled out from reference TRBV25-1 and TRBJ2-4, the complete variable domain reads EADIYQTPRYLVIGTGKKITLECSQTMGHDKMYWYQQDPGMELHLIHYSYGVNSTEKGDLSSESTVSRIRTEHFPLTLESARPSHTSQYLCASSEGGGPGAKNIQYFGAGTRLSVL.

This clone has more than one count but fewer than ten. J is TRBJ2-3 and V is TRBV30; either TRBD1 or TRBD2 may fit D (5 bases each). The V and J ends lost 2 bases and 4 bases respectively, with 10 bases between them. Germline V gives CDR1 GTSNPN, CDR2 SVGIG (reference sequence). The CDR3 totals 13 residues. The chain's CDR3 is CAWSRGDADTQYF. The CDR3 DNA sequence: TGTGCCTGGAGTAGAGGGGACGCAGATACGCAGTATTTT.

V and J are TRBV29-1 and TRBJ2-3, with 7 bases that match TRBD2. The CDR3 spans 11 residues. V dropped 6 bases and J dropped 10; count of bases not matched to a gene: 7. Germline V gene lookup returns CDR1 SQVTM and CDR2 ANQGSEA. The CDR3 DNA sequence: TGCAGCGTCCGGGGGGAAAAAGCGCAGTATTTT. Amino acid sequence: CSVRGEKAQYF.

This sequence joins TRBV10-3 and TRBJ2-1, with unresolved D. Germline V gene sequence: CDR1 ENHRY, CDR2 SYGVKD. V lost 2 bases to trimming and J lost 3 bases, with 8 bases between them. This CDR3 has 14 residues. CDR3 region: CAISEEINYNEQFF. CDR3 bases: TGTGCCATCAGTGAGGAGATAAACTACAATGAGCAGTTCTTC.

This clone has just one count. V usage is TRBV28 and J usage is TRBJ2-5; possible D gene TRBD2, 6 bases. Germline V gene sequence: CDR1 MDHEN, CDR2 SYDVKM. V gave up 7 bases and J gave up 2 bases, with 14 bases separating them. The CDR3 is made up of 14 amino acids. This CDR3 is CASTPRDRQETQYF. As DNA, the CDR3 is TGTGCCAGCACCCCGCGGGACCGGCAAGAGACCCAGTACTTC.

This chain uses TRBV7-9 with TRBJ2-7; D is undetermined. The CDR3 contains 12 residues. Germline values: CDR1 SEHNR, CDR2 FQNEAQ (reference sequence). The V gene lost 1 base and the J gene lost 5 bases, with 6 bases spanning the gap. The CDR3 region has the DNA TGTGCCAGCAGCTTAGGACGAGACGAGCAGTACTTC. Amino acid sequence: CASSLGRDEQYF.

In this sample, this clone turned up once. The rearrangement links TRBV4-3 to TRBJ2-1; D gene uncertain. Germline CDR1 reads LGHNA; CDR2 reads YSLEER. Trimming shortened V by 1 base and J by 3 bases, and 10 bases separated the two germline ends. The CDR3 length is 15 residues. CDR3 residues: CASSQADFGYNEQFF. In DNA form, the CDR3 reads TGCGCCAGCAGCCAAGCCGATTTTGGCTACAATGAGCAGTTCTTC.

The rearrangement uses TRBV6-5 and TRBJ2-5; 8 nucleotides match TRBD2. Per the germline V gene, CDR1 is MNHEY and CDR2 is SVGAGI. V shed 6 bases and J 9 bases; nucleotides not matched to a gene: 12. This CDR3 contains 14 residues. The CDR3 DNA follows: TGTGCCAGCAGGCCCGGACTAGCCGGGGTGGCCCAGTACTTC. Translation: CASRPGLAGVAQYF.

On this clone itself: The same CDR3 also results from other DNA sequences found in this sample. CDR3 DNA: TGTGCCAGCAGCTTAGCGGCGGGGGTGTACAATGAGCAGTTCTTC. Translating it yields CASSLAAGVYNEQFF. The chain combines TRBV7-2 with TRBJ2-1; 7 bases line up with TRBD2. The CDR3 contains 15 residues. V gave up 0 bases and J gave up 4 bases; unmatched junction bases: 3. Germline CDR1 is SGHTA and CDR2 is FQGNSA.

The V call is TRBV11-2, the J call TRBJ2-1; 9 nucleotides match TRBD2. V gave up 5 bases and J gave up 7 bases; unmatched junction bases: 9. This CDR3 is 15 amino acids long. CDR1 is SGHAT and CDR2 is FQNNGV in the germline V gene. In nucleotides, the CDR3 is TGTGCCAGCAGCCCTCTTCTAGCGGGAAAGAATGAGCAGTTCTTC. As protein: CASSPLLAGKNEQFF.

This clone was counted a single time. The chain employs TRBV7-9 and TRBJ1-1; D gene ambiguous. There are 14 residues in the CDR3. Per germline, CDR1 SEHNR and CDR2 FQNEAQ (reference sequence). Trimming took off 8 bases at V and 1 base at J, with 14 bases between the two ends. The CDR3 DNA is TGTGCCAGCGCGCGGCGGGAAGGGAACACTGAAGCTTTCTTT. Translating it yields CASARREGNTEAFF.

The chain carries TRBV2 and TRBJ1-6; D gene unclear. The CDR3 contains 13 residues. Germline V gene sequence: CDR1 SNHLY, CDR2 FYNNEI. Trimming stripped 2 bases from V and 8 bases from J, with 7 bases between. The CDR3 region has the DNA TGTGCCAGCAGTGAATCGAGAGATTCACCCCTCCACTTT. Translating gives CASSESRDSPLHF.

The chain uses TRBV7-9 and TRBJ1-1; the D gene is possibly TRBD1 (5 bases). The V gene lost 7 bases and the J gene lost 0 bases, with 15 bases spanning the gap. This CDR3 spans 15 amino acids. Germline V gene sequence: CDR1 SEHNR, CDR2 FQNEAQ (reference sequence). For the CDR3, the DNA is TGTGCCAGCACCAGGGCAGGAGACTTGAACACTGAAGCTTTCTTT. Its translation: CASTRAGDLNTEAFF.

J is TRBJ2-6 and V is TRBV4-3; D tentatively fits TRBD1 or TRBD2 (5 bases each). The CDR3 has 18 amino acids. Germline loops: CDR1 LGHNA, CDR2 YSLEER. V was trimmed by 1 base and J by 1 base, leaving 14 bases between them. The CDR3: CASSQVRGGSSGANVLTF. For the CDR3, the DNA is TGCGCCAGCAGCCAAGTAAGGGGCGGGTCGTCTGGGGCCAACGTCCTGACTTTC.

CDR3 sequence reads: CASSVPGLAGVGTQYF. In nucleotides, the CDR3 is TGTGCCAGCAGCGTACCGGGACTAGCGGGAGTTGGTACGCAGTATTTT. V is TRBV7-9 and J is TRBJ2-3, with 14 positions matching TRBD2. The germline gives CDR1 SEHNR, CDR2 FQNEAQ (reference sequence). CDR3 size: 16 residues. J was trimmed by 8 bases and V by 5 bases; bases with no gene match: 9. Complete variable domain (other parts from reference TRBV7-9 and TRBJ2-3): DTGVSQNPRHKITKRGQNVTFRCDPISEHNRLYWYRQTLGQGPEFLTYFQNEAQLEKSRLLSDRFSAERPKGSFSTLEIQRTEQGDSAMYLCASSVPGLAGVGTQYFGPGTRLTVL.